Each of the 24 T cell receptor beta chains below was sequenced from the same sample in a study of shared clonotypes between healthy human individuals. Positive CCR7 selection of CD45RO-negative cells yielded the naive CD8 cells, and terminally differentiated effector memory CD45RA+ cells were excluded. Here immunoSEQ multiplex PCR was the method, and the copy in TCRdb shows in-frame clones only, minus some. The table includes 1.5 million to 2.5 million clones, just under 95% detected once. Material for sequencing was naive CD8+ T cells sorted from blood. The receptors come from a man aged 18 to 30 in good health.

The chain combines TRBV4-2 with TRBJ2-7; D is ambiguous. The CDR3 has 12 amino acids. Trimming stripped 0 bases from V and 6 bases from J, with 6 bases between. The germline CDR1 and CDR2 sequences are LGHNA and YNFKEQ. In DNA, the CDR3 is TGTGCCAGCAGCCAAGAGGGTGCCGAGCAGTACTTC. Translating gives CASSQEGAEQYF.

V gene TRBV9 combines with J gene TRBJ2-7; a possible D gene is TRBD1 (5 bases). In germline, CDR1 is SGDLS, CDR2 YYNGEE. The ends were cut back, 0 bases at V and 5 bases at J, with 15 bases in the middle. This CDR3 has 15 amino acids. The CDR3 reads CASSVESGSPHEQYF. CDR3 nucleotides: TGTGCCAGCAGCGTAGAATCAGGGTCCCCCCACGAGCAGTACTTC.

The chain carries TRBV28 and TRBJ1-5, with unresolved D. This CDR3 has 15 residues. V shed 3 bases and J shed 2 bases, with 11 bases lying between them. The germline V gene has CDR1 MDHEN and CDR2 SYDVKM. The chain's CDR3 is CASSLDPAGNQPQHF. The CDR3 coding sequence is TGTGCCAGCAGTTTGGACCCTGCGGGCAATCAGCCCCAGCATTTT.

This clone came up a few times. The identical CDR3 is also encoded by other nucleotide sequences in the sample. The V gene is TRBV4-1, the J gene TRBJ1-5; D ambiguous. V shed 0 bases and J shed 5 bases, with 8 bases lying between them. Germline-derived CDR1 and CDR2 are MGHRA and YSYEKL. This CDR3 spans 14 amino acids. CDR3 sequence reads: CASSQDMEDQPQHF. DNA of the CDR3: TGCGCCAGCAGCCAAGATATGGAAGATCAGCCCCAGCATTTT.

Concerning this clone: Distinct nucleotide sequences in the sample also encode this CDR3. The chain is built from TRBV2 and TRBJ1-1, with D hard to call. V lost 3 bases and J 0 bases, leaving 5 bases between the germline ends. CDR1 and CDR2 from the germline V gene are SNHLY and FYNNEI. The CDR3 spans 13 residues. The CDR3 sequence: CASSEGLNTEAFF. The DNA of the CDR3 is TGTGCCAGCAGTGAGGGCCTGAACACTGAAGCTTTCTTT.

The J gene is TRBJ1-4, the V gene TRBV5-1; no clear D gene. CDR3 length: 14 amino acids. Germline V CDR1 and CDR2: SGHRS, YFSETQ. V was shortened by 0 bases and J by 7 bases, with 10 bases between the two germline ends. CDR3 in amino acids: CASSLEGVGEKLFF. The CDR3 nucleotides are TGCGCCAGCAGCTTGGAGGGAGTGGGTGAAAAACTGTTTTTT.

The CDR3 nucleotides are TGTGCCAGCAGCTTAGCAGGTGAACAGTCTTACGAGCAGTACTTC. It codes for CASSLAGEQSYEQYF. The V call is TRBV7-9, the J call TRBJ2-7; no firm D call. The V gene's germline CDR1 is SEHNR and CDR2 FQNEAQ (reference sequence). V was cut by 0 bases and J by 4 bases, with 13 bases left in between. This CDR3 contains 15 residues.

The chain uses TRBV11-2 and TRBJ2-7; 14 nucleotides match TRBD2. Trimming took 0 bases from V and 7 from J; bases not matched to a gene: 8. The CDR3 covers 17 residues. CDR1 and CDR2 (germline): SGHAT, FQNNGV. In DNA form, the CDR3 reads TGTGCCAGCAGCTTAGAACCGGGACTAGCGGGGGTTGAGGAGCAGTACTTC. This encodes CASSLEPGLAGVEEQYF.

This chain connects TRBV7-8 to TRBJ1-5, with 9 bases identical to TRBD1. The CDR3 consists of 16 residues. The V segment lost 1 base and the J segment 1 base; nucleotides outside the gene matches: 2. Germline CDR1 SGHVS, CDR2 FQNEAQ. CDR3 sequence (DNA): TGTGCCAGCAGCTTAGGGGGGACAGGGAGCAATCAGCCCCAGCATTTT. Protein product: CASSLGGTGSNQPQHF.

The chain couples TRBV10-3 to TRBJ2-2; TRBD2 matches at 12 bases. The ends lost 2 bases at V and 4 bases at J; junction bases unmatched: 2. This CDR3 has 16 residues. The germline gives CDR1 ENHRY, CDR2 SYGVKD. CDR3 loop: CAISELAGGSTGELFF. The CDR3, as DNA: TGTGCCATCAGTGAGCTAGCGGGAGGGTCCACCGGGGAGCTGTTTTTT.

The chain uses TRBV10-3 and TRBJ1-1, with TRBD1 matching 7 bases. CDR1 is ENHRY, CDR2 SYGVKD, per germline. CDR3 length: 13 amino acids. With 3 bases clipped from V and 3 bases from J, the junction kept 1 base outside the gene matches. CDR3 nucleotide sequence: TGTGCCATCAGTGACCAGGGGGACACTGAAGCTTTCTTT. It codes for CAISDQGDTEAFF.

Turning to this clone: Other DNA sequences in the same sample also yield this CDR3. V and J are TRBV7-9 and TRBJ2-7; no definite D call. V was trimmed by 2 bases and J by 0 bases, leaving 5 bases between them. CDR3 size: 13 residues. Germline V lookup: CDR1 SEHNR, CDR2 FQNEAQ (reference sequence). CDR3 residues: CASSLYSSYEQYF. CDR3 bases: TGTGCCAGCAGCTTATACAGCTCCTACGAGCAGTACTTC.

This sequence joins TRBV9 and TRBJ2-6; TRBD1 or TRBD2 may be the D gene (6 bases each). Germline V gene sequence: CDR1 SGDLS, CDR2 YYNGEE. With 2 bases removed from V and 3 bases from J, the gap between germline ends came to 15 bases. The length of the CDR3 is 17 residues. CDR3 nucleotide sequence: TGTGCCAGCAGCGTCCAAAGGGGGGCGCTTGGGGCCAACGTCCTGACTTTC. The encoded protein is CASSVQRGALGANVLTF.

The rearrangement links TRBV5-1 to TRBJ2-7, with TRBD1 matching 7 bases. CDR1 is SGHRS, CDR2 YFSETQ, per germline. The ends lost 3 bases at V and 2 bases at J; junction bases unmatched: 5. This CDR3 is 14 amino acids long. The CDR3 loop reads CASSSTGDPYEQYF. CDR3 sequence (DNA): TGCGCCAGCAGCTCCACAGGGGACCCCTACGAGCAGTACTTC.

Worth noting for this clone: A read error may produce the germline difference seen at one junction end. The chain uses TRBV9 and TRBJ2-5; no clear D. The CDR3 runs 15 residues. The germline V gene encodes CDR1 SGDLS and CDR2 YYNGEE. The CDR3 here is CASSVEDDHQETQYF. The CDR3 coding sequence is TGTGCCAGCAGCGTAGAAGACGACCACCAGGAGACCCAGTACTTC. Full variable domain (rest looked up from reference TRBV9 and TRBJ2-5): DSGVTQTPKHLITATGQRVTLRCSPRSGDLSVYWYQQSLDQGLQFLIQYYNGEERAKGNILERFSAQQFPDLHSELNLSSLELGDSALYFCASSVEDDHQETQYFGPGTRLLVL.

Only one count was recorded for this clone. CDR3 sequence reads: CASSEASGIYEQYF. The CDR3 DNA follows: TGTGCCAGCAGTGAAGCTAGCGGGATCTACGAGCAGTACTTC. This chain uses TRBV2 with TRBJ2-7; TRBD2 matches 8 bases. The trim removed 0 bases at V and 3 bases at J, leaving 1 base unmatched. Germline-derived CDR1 and CDR2 are SNHLY and FYNNEI. The CDR3 consists of 14 residues.

The CDR3 DNA reads as TGTGCCTGGAGCAGGATGAACACTGAAGCTTTCTTT. It yields the protein CAWSRMNTEAFF. The chain is built from TRBV30 and TRBJ1-1; D uncertain. Germline CDR1 reads GTSNPN; CDR2 reads SVGIG (reference sequence). This CDR3 has 12 residues. V was shortened by 3 bases and J by 0 bases, with 5 bases between the two germline ends. The full variable domain, with the rest looked up from reference TRBV30 and TRBJ1-1, is SQTIHQWPATLVQPVGSPLSLECTVEGTSNPNLYWYRQAAGRGLQLLFYSVGIGQISSEVPQNLSASRPQDRQFILSSKKLLLSDSGFYLCAWSRMNTEAFFGQGTRLTVV.

The V call is TRBV11-2, the J call TRBJ1-3; D is undetermined. V lost 3 bases and J 3 bases, leaving 12 bases between the germline ends. CDR3 length: 15 amino acids. Germline loops: CDR1 SGHAT, CDR2 FQNNGV. This chain's CDR3 is CASSLGRTDGNTIYF. For the CDR3, the DNA is TGTGCCAGCAGCTTGGGTCGCACAGATGGAAACACCATATATTTT.

The rearrangement uses TRBV5-6 and TRBJ2-7; TRBD1 agrees at 7 bases. CDR3 length equals 15 residues. From germline, CDR1 is SGHDT and CDR2 YYEEEE. V lost 4 bases and J lost 7; bases outside the gene matches: 14. The CDR3 loop is CASSPNRGLLGEQYF. The CDR3 nucleotides are TGTGCCAGCAGCCCCAACAGGGGCCTGCTCGGGGAGCAGTACTTC.

This rearrangement joins TRBV19 to TRBJ2-1; the D is unclear. Germline assignment: CDR1 LNHDA and CDR2 SQIVND (reference sequence). This CDR3 contains 17 residues. V was cut by 0 bases and J by 5 bases, with 17 bases left in between. CDR3 sequence reads: CASSIDNRPLVDNEQFF. The CDR3 DNA is TGTGCCAGTAGTATAGATAACCGGCCTCTAGTGGACAATGAGCAGTTCTTC. Complete variable domain (other parts from reference TRBV19 and TRBJ2-1): DGGITQSPKYLFRKEGQNVTLSCEQNLNHDAMYWYRQDPGQGLRLIYYSQIVNDFQKGDIAEGYSVSREKKESFPLTVTSAQKNPTAFYLCASSIDNRPLVDNEQFFGPGTRLTVL.

CDR3: CASSKDGTSDNEQFF. CDR3 bases: TGTGCCAGCAGCAAAGACGGGACTAGCGACAATGAGCAGTTCTTC. The chain is built from TRBV21-1 and TRBJ2-1; the D call TRBD2 from the table was never checked on the DNA. TRBV21-1 is a known pseudogene. The CDR3 length is 15 residues.

The chain uses TRBV27 and TRBJ2-7; D is uncertain. CDR3 length: 11 residues. Between the trimmed V and J ends, which lost 7 bases and 6 bases, there was a span of 10 bases. From germline, CDR1 is MNHEY and CDR2 SMNVEV (reference sequence). DNA of the CDR3: TGTGCCAGCACTTCCTCGGGCGAGCAGTACTTC. Protein sequence: CASTSSGEQYF.

The gene calls are TRBV28 and TRBJ1-2; possible D gene TRBD1, 6 bases. Germline V gene sequence: CDR1 MDHEN, CDR2 SYDVKM. The CDR3 has 14 residues. Trimming shortened V by 2 bases and J by 6 bases, and 13 bases separated the two germline ends. The CDR3 DNA follows: TGTGCCAGCAGTTTACGGTACAGGGTAGATGGCTACACCTTC. Amino acid sequence: CASSLRYRVDGYTF.

The V and J genes are TRBV28 and TRBJ2-5; D ambiguous. This CDR3 contains 17 residues. Deletions cut 2 bases from V and 3 bases from J, with 19 bases between. Germline-derived CDR1 and CDR2 are MDHEN and SYDVKM. This CDR3 reads CASSLPPIPESEETQYF. The CDR3 DNA reads TGTGCCAGCAGTTTACCCCCTATACCGGAGTCGGAAGAGACCCAGTACTTC.